One sample yielded the 13 T cell receptor beta chains listed below, sequenced in a study of molecular identifiers for immune sequencing clone quantification. One entry per CDR3 protein, called by TCRdb with MiXCR from the PCR reads. The repertoire holds roughly 50,000 distinct CDR3 sequences, with about 25% as singletons. The sample was naive CD8+ T cells from blood, with Jurkat cell RNA spiked in. Documented subset: FACS-sorted CD8+CD4-CCR7+CD45RA+ naive T cells. These receptors came from a human donor in good health. Some libraries in this study had Jurkat cell RNA spiked in.

This clonotype showed up just a few times. The gene calls are TRBV6-5 and TRBJ2-5; weak D call: TRBD2 (5 bases). V shed 2 bases and J shed 2 bases, with 9 bases lying between them. Germline V gene sequence: CDR1 MNHEY, CDR2 SVGAGI. The CDR3 consists of 14 residues. In DNA form, the CDR3 reads TGTGCCAGCAGTTACGACTCGGGGCAAGAGACCCAGTACTTC. Protein product: CASSYDSGQETQYF.

This clonotype was observed a handful of times. Possible read error: a much larger clone is one base away. The CDR3 nucleotides are TGTGCCAGCGCCGGGGGCTCCTACGAGCAGTACTTC. Translating it yields CASAGGSYEQYF. The rearrangement links TRBV9 to TRBJ2-7, with D perhaps matching TRBD2 (6 bases). This CDR3 region has 12 residues. Germline CDR1 is SGDLS and CDR2 is YYNGEE. V was clipped by 7 bases and J by 0 bases, with 8 bases between them.

This clonotype was counted ten times or more. The rearrangement links TRBV7-9 to TRBJ2-7; TRBD1 is a possible D gene (5 bases). This CDR3 has 19 residues. Trimming took off 3 bases at V and 0 bases at J, with 24 bases between the two ends. Germline-derived CDR1 and CDR2 are SEHNR and FQNEAQ (reference sequence). The CDR3 DNA follows: TGTGCCAGCAGCTTTTCTCCAGAAACGACAGTCCTCTACTCCTACGAGCAGTACTTC. This translates into CASSFSPETTVLYSYEQYF.

With regard to this clonotype: The CDR3 ends on some other residue instead of the conserved phenylalanine or tryptophan, so this is likely a read error. The rearrangement links TRBV11-2 to TRBJ2-4, with D unresolved. The CDR3 contains 14 residues. Per germline, CDR1 SGHAT and CDR2 FQNNGV. Trimming removed 1 base from V and 8 bases from J, with 12 bases in between. The CDR3 nucleotides read TGTGCCAGCAGCTTAGGCGTAGGGTTTGACATTCAGTACTCC. Translating gives CASSLGVGFDIQYS.

Turning to this clonotype: One junction end disagrees with the germline gene, perhaps due to a read error. This chain connects TRBV10-3 to TRBJ2-7, with D uncertain. Germline CDR1 ENHRY, CDR2 SYGVKD. CDR3 size: 16 residues. The CDR3: CAISLSPARSRYAQYF. The CDR3 DNA sequence: TGTGCCATCAGCCTTAGTCCCGCCCGGTCCCGCTACGCGCAGTACTTC.

This clonotype was seen only a few times. The V call is TRBV19, the J call TRBJ1-1; D is possibly TRBD1 (5 bases). CDR3 length: 14 amino acids. Per germline, CDR1 LNHDA and CDR2 SQIVND (reference sequence). The V end was cut by 3 bases, the J end by 1 base, with 9 bases between. The CDR3 loop is CASSMGDQNTEAFF. CDR3 in DNA: TGTGCCAGTAGTATGGGGGACCAGAACACTGAAGCTTTCTTT.

This clonotype was seen ten or more times. The chain recombines TRBV29-1 with TRBJ1-2, with D possibly TRBD1 on 6 matching bases. This CDR3 comprises 15 residues. V dropped 3 bases and J dropped 4 bases, with 18 bases sitting between them. CDR1 SQVTM and CDR2 ANQGSEA come from the germline V gene. In DNA form, the CDR3 reads TGCAGCGTTGATTCGCCAGGGGAAGTTGGCTATGGCTACACCTTC. Its protein is CSVDSPGEVGYGYTF.

This clonotype was seen repeatedly, ten times or more. The chain employs TRBV19 and TRBJ1-1; D remains unclear. Germline values: CDR1 LNHDA, CDR2 SQIVND (reference sequence). V gave up 6 bases and J gave up 1 base, with 9 bases separating them. The CDR3 covers 13 residues. CDR3 region: CASRLMGNTEAFF. For the CDR3, the DNA is TGTGCCAGTAGATTGATGGGGAACACTGAAGCTTTCTTT.

This chain connects TRBV4-1 to TRBJ2-7; 8 bases map to TRBD2. CDR1 MGHRA and CDR2 YSYEKL come from the germline V gene. The CDR3 length is 15 residues. V lost 8 bases, J lost 0 bases, and 9 bases stayed unmatched. DNA of the CDR3: TGCGCCAGCCGCCCCCCCGGGGGGGGCTCCTACGAGCAGTACTTC. Its protein product is CASRPPGGGSYEQYF.

This clonotype was found a few times. The CDR3 coding sequence is TGTGCCAGCAGTCCACGGACAGGGGACGCGCAGTACTTC. It yields the protein CASSPRTGDAQYF. The V gene is TRBV27, the J gene TRBJ2-7; 9 bases fit TRBD1. Trimming took 5 bases from V and 9 from J; bases not matched to a gene: 8. Germline-derived CDR1 and CDR2 are MNHEY and SMNVEV (reference sequence). This CDR3 has 13 residues.

This clonotype showed up many times. This chain uses TRBV5-6 with TRBJ1-5; D possibly corresponds to TRBD1 (6 bases). Germline loops: CDR1 SGHDT, CDR2 YYEEEE. V lost 4 bases and J 7 bases, leaving 15 bases between the germline ends. The CDR3 covers 14 residues. The CDR3 here is CASSLMGGGQPQHF. The CDR3 nucleotides read TGTGCCAGCAGCCTGATGGGGGGGGGCCAGCCCCAGCATTTT. The entire variable domain, with the rest obtained from reference TRBV5-6 and TRBJ1-5, is as follows: DAGVTQSPTHLIKTRGQQVTLRCSPKSGHDTVSWYQQALGQGPQFIFQYYEEEERQRGNFPDRFSGHQFPNYSSELNVNALLLGDSALYLCASSLMGGGQPQHFGDGTRLSIL.

This clonotype was detected ten times or more. The J gene is TRBJ2-3, the V gene TRBV6-5; no definite D call. Trimming removed 0 bases at V and 2 bases at J, with 9 bases between. The germline V gene encodes CDR1 MNHEY and CDR2 SVGAGI. The CDR3 has 15 residues. CDR3 nucleotide sequence: TGTGCCAGCAGTTACTCGGACGGATCCACAGATACGCAGTATTTT. Amino acid sequence: CASSYSDGSTDTQYF.

This clonotype was recorded many times. The chain couples TRBV28 to TRBJ2-7; D is perhaps TRBD2 (5 bases). The germline V gene encodes CDR1 MDHEN and CDR2 SYDVKM. Trimming removed 6 bases at V and 3 bases at J, with 9 bases between. This CDR3 has 12 amino acids. CDR3 nucleotide sequence: TGTGCCAGCAGCAACGACTACTACGAGCAGTACTTC. It translates to CASSNDYYEQYF. Variable domain in full (rest from reference TRBV28 and TRBJ2-7): DVKVTQSSRYLVKRTGEKVFLECVQDMDHENMFWYRQDPGLGLRLIYFSYDVKMKEKGDIPEGYSVSREKKERFSLILESASTNQTSMYLCASSNDYYEQYFGPGTRLTVT.